Below are 30 T cell receptor beta chains sequenced from a single sample in a study of shared clonotypes between healthy human individuals. Generated by immunoSEQ multiplex PCR, the TCRdb table keeps only in-frame clones and is missing some. The sample consists of around 1,100,000 clones, 60% to 80% of them appearing once. Sequenced material: memory CD4+ T cells from PBMCs. Subset reported: CD45RA-negative fraction. The receptors derive from a man in his late teens or twenties in good health. Some clones in this sample may be carry-over from other donors' samples.

This clone was detected a few times. Other nucleotide sequences in the sample specify the same CDR3. V is TRBV7-3 and J is TRBJ1-1; D perhaps matches TRBD1 (5 bases). V was shortened by 2 bases and J by 3 bases, with 10 bases between the two germline ends. The germline V gene encodes CDR1 SGHTA and CDR2 FQGTGA. The CDR3 runs to 14 residues. The CDR3 region has the DNA TGTGCCAGCAGCTTACTGGGGCGAGACACTGAAGCTTTCTTT. The encoded protein is CASSLLGRDTEAFF.

The chain couples TRBV5-1 to TRBJ1-5, with D tentatively TRBD1 (6 bases). Looked up from germline, CDR1 is SGHRS and CDR2 is YFSETQ. Between the trimmed V and J ends, which lost 3 bases and 7 bases, there was a span of 11 bases. CDR3 length equals 13 residues. This CDR3 is CASSSTQGQPQHF. For the CDR3, the DNA is TGCGCCAGCAGCTCAACCCAGGGGCAGCCCCAGCATTTT. The full variable domain, completed using reference TRBV5-1 and TRBJ1-5, is KAGVTQTPRYLIKTRGQQVTLSCSPISGHRSVSWYQQTPGQGLQFLFEYFSETQRNKGNFPGRFSGRQFSNSRSEMNVSTLELGDSALYLCASSSTQGQPQHFGDGTRLSIL.

This sequence joins TRBV7-3 and TRBJ2-7, with D uncertain. The CDR3 contains 15 residues. The germline V gene has CDR1 SGHTA and CDR2 FQGTGA. The V gene lost 5 bases and the J gene lost 3 bases, with 17 bases spanning the gap. CDR3 DNA: TGTGCCAGCAGCCCCGGGCCCCGGAAATTCTACGAGCAGTACTTC. Translated: CASSPGPRKFYEQYF.

The rearrangement links TRBV20-1 to TRBJ1-2; D is possibly TRBD1 (5 bases). The V gene's germline CDR1 is DFQATT and CDR2 SNEGSKA (reference sequence). Trimming pared 7 bases from V and 7 bases from J, leaving 13 bases between. The CDR3 length is 11 residues. The CDR3 region is CSVNQGSGYTF. In nucleotides, the CDR3 is TGCAGTGTTAATCAGGGAAGTGGCTACACCTTC.

V is TRBV18 and J is TRBJ1-5, with 7 bases fitting TRBD1. V lost 4 bases and J lost 3; bases outside the gene matches: 3. The CDR3 covers 14 residues. The germline CDR1 and CDR2 sequences are KGHSH and LQKENI. The DNA for the CDR3 is TGTGCCAGCTCACAGACAGGGTTCAATCAGCCCCAGCATTTT. Protein sequence: CASSQTGFNQPQHF.

The genes are TRBV4-2 and TRBJ2-1, with D possibly TRBD2 on 6 matching bases. The CDR3 sequence is 15 residues long. V was clipped by 0 bases and J by 9 bases, with 15 bases between them. Germline V gene data show CDR1 as LGHNA and CDR2 as YNFKEQ. CDR3 residues: CASSQEALASGEQFF. The DNA of the CDR3 is TGTGCCAGCAGCCAAGAGGCTCTAGCGTCCGGTGAGCAGTTCTTC.

The rearrangement links TRBV20-1 to TRBJ1-1, with unresolved D. The CDR3 consists of 10 residues. The germline V gene has CDR1 DFQATT and CDR2 SNEGSKA (reference sequence). The V end was cut by 3 bases, the J end by 9 bases, with 8 bases between. The CDR3 sequence: CSASRQQAFF. CDR3 in DNA: TGCAGTGCTAGTAGGCAGCAAGCTTTCTTT.

The chain employs TRBV6-6 and TRBJ2-1; 8 positions match TRBD1. The CDR3 is made up of 14 amino acids. V lost 6 bases and J lost 2; bases outside the gene matches: 3. The V gene's germline CDR1 is MNHNY and CDR2 SVGAGI (reference sequence). The CDR3 region has the DNA TGTGCCAGCAGCGCAGGGGGCACCTACAATGAGCAGTTCTTC. Its protein is CASSAGGTYNEQFF.

The J gene is TRBJ2-5, the V gene TRBV28; D remains unclear. Germline lookup yields CDR1 MDHEN and CDR2 SYDVKM. The CDR3 totals 14 residues. Trimming left V 8 bases short and J 5 bases short, with 18 bases between. The CDR3 spells CASEKGLLQETQYF. DNA for the CDR3: TGTGCCAGCGAGAAAGGTCTCCTACAGGAGACCCAGTACTTC.

As concerns this clone: The identical CDR3 is also encoded by other nucleotide sequences in the sample. In DNA, the CDR3 is TGTGCCAGCAGCCCTTGGCGGGATGAGCAGTTCTTC. Translated, it gives CASSPWRDEQFF. The V call is TRBV7-2, the J call TRBJ2-1; TRBD2 might be the D (5 bases). V was clipped by 5 bases and J by 8 bases, with 10 bases between them. Germline V gene data show CDR1 as SGHTA and CDR2 as FQGNSA. The CDR3 is made up of 12 amino acids.

V is TRBV5-6 and J is TRBJ2-1, with D perhaps matching TRBD2 (6 bases). The germline V and J ends were trimmed by 1 base and 7 bases, with 15 bases remaining between them. The CDR3 is 15 amino acids. Germline lookup yields CDR1 SGHDT and CDR2 YYEEEE. CDR3 region: CASSLRLGGGNEQFF. The CDR3 DNA reads as TGTGCCAGCAGCTTGAGACTAGGAGGAGGAAATGAGCAGTTCTTC.

The rearrangement joins TRBV10-1 to TRBJ2-5; tentatively, D is TRBD2 (6 bases). Germline V gene sequence: CDR1 WNHNN, CDR2 SYGVQD (reference sequence). The CDR3 runs to 15 residues. With 2 bases removed from V and 1 base from J, the gap between germline ends came to 11 bases. CDR3 residues: CASSEGGASQETQYF. The CDR3 DNA reads as TGCGCCAGCAGTGAGGGAGGGGCCTCCCAAGAGACCCAGTACTTC.

V usage is TRBV6-1 and J usage is TRBJ1-1, with 7 bases identical to TRBD1. The J segment lost 3 bases and the V segment lost 10 bases, leaving 8 bases of the junction unmatched. This CDR3 comprises 13 residues. Looked up from germline, CDR1 is MNHNS and CDR2 is SASEGT. The CDR3 is CAIKTGMYTEAFF. In DNA, the CDR3 is TGTGCCATCAAGACAGGGATGTACACTGAAGCTTTCTTT.

This clone showed up just once. The chain recombines TRBV5-8 with TRBJ1-1, with 7 bases that match TRBD1. CDR3 length: 14 amino acids. The V gene's germline CDR1 is SGHTS and CDR2 YDEGEE. With 3 bases clipped from V and 4 bases from J, the junction kept 6 bases outside the gene matches. The DNA for the CDR3 is TGTGCCAGCAGCTATGAGGGGGCAAGCACTGAAGCTTTCTTT. This encodes CASSYEGASTEAFF.

This clone was recorded only once. This chain links TRBV7-9 with TRBJ2-3; no definite D call. CDR1 and CDR2 (germline): SEHNR, FQNEAQ (reference sequence). Between the trimmed V and J ends, which lost 5 bases and 8 bases, there was a span of 11 bases. CDR3 length equals 12 residues. CDR3 in amino acids: CASSPPYGTQYF. The DNA for the CDR3 is TGTGCCAGCAGCCCACCGTATGGTACGCAGTATTTT.

V and J are TRBV9 and TRBJ1-1; possibly TRBD1 for D (5 bases). Germline V gene sequence: CDR1 SGDLS, CDR2 YYNGEE. V was clipped by 0 bases and J by 3 bases, with 9 bases between them. The CDR3 contains 14 residues. The CDR3 coding sequence is TGTGCCAGCAGCGTAGCTATGGGGGACACTGAAGCTTTCTTT. It codes for CASSVAMGDTEAFF.

V gene TRBV4-2 combines with J gene TRBJ1-2; the match to TRBD1 covers 8 bases. Germline loops: CDR1 LGHNA, CDR2 YNFKEQ. Germline trimming cut 0 bases from V and 7 bases from J; bases unmatched to any gene: 19. The CDR3 loop spans 19 amino acids. In nucleotides, the CDR3 is TGTGCCAGCAGCCAAGAAGGCCCAGGGGGCCTTCCCGGTAGCGGTGGCTACACCTTC. This codes for CASSQEGPGGLPGSGGYTF.

This clone occurred a few times. This chain connects TRBV20-1 to TRBJ1-1; TRBD1 is a possible D gene (5 bases). The CDR3 totals 11 residues. Germline assignment: CDR1 DFQATT and CDR2 SNEGSKA (reference sequence). The V gene lost 0 bases and the J gene lost 10 bases, with 9 bases spanning the gap. As DNA, the CDR3 is TGCAGTGCTAGAGATCAGAGGGGAGCTTTCTTT. Protein: CSARDQRGAFF.

This rearrangement joins TRBV28 to TRBJ2-7; D is ambiguous. CDR1 and CDR2 from the germline V gene are MDHEN and SYDVKM. This CDR3 is built from 13 residues. V was shortened by 6 bases and J by 7 bases, with 16 bases between the two germline ends. The CDR3: CASSLLGSLEQYF. CDR3 coding DNA: TGTGCCAGCAGCCTTCTGGGATCCCTGGAGCAGTACTTC.

The chain carries TRBV29-1 and TRBJ1-1, with no clear D. This CDR3 is 14 amino acids long. Germline assignment: CDR1 SQVTM and CDR2 ANQGSEA. Trimming left V 4 bases short and J 0 bases short, with 12 bases between. The CDR3 reads CSVGLEVVNTEAFF. CDR3 sequence (DNA): TGCAGCGTTGGTTTGGAGGTGGTGAACACTGAAGCTTTCTTT.

This clone was counted at least ten times. The same CDR3 is also encoded by other DNA sequences in this sample. The genes are TRBV7-2 and TRBJ1-1; D remains ambiguous. Germline V gene data show CDR1 as SGHTA and CDR2 as FQGNSA. Trimming stripped 1 base from V and 0 bases from J, with 6 bases between. The CDR3 runs 14 residues. For the CDR3, the DNA is TGTGCCAGCAGCTTAGTCGGATTGAACACTGAAGCTTTCTTT. Translated, it gives CASSLVGLNTEAFF.

Note on this clone: This sequence is one base from a far larger clone and is likely a read error. This rearrangement joins TRBV5-4 to TRBJ2-3; D is uncertain. V dropped 4 bases and J dropped 3 bases, with 6 bases sitting between them. Germline CDR1 reads SGHNT; CDR2 reads YYREEE (reference sequence). This CDR3 contains 12 residues. CDR3 sequence reads: CASSRETDTQYF. The CDR3 coding sequence is TGTGCCAGCAGCCGAGAGACAGATACGCAGTATTTT.

The V gene is TRBV10-3, the J gene TRBJ1-1; 9 nucleotides line up with TRBD1. This CDR3 spans 22 amino acids. The trim removed 6 bases at V and 0 bases at J, leaving 26 bases unmatched. Germline lookup yields CDR1 ENHRY and CDR2 SYGVKD. In DNA, the CDR3 is TGTGCCATCAGATCACAATTTGGGAAACGGGGACAGGGTGCGGCAATGAACACTGAAGCTTTCTTT. It translates to CAIRSQFGKRGQGAAMNTEAFF.

The chain joins TRBV5-1 to TRBJ1-5, with 9 bases lining up with TRBD1. Germline CDR1 and CDR2: SGHRS and YFSETQ. V was pared by 5 bases and J by 7 bases, with 10 bases of the junction left unmatched. This CDR3 comprises 15 residues. The CDR3 spells CASSLAPGTGQPQHF. As DNA, the CDR3 is TGCGCCAGCAGTTTAGCGCCCGGGACAGGGCAGCCCCAGCATTTT.

The V and J genes are TRBV5-4 and TRBJ2-5; the D gene is possibly TRBD1 (6 bases). Germline V gene lookup returns CDR1 SGHNT and CDR2 YYREEE (reference sequence). CDR3 length: 16 residues. Trimming pared 4 bases from V and 1 base from J, leaving 17 bases between. CDR3 DNA: TGTGCCAGCAGCCGGTACCAGGGGTCTGGCCAAGAGACCCAGTACTTC. Translated, it gives CASSRYQGSGQETQYF.

The chain joins TRBV5-4 to TRBJ2-1; D is possibly TRBD2 (6 bases). V gave up 4 bases and J gave up 4 bases, with 12 bases separating them. CDR1 and CDR2 from the germline V gene are SGHNT and YYREEE (reference sequence). The CDR3 contains 14 residues. In nucleotides, the CDR3 is TGTGCCAGCAGCACCGGGACTCAATACAATGAGCAGTTCTTC. It encodes CASSTGTQYNEQFF.

The chain links TRBV7-2 to TRBJ2-1; TRBD2 matches 12 bases. J was trimmed by 6 bases and V by 3 bases; bases with no gene match: 3. Germline values: CDR1 SGHTA, CDR2 FQGNSA. The CDR3 is made up of 15 amino acids. The CDR3 sequence is CASSFRLAGANEQFF. Written as DNA, the CDR3 is TGTGCCAGCAGCTTCAGACTAGCGGGAGCCAATGAGCAGTTCTTC. Combining the CDR3 with reference TRBV7-2 and TRBJ2-1 gives the whole variable domain GAGVSQSPSNKVTEKGKDVELRCDPISGHTALYWYRQSLGQGLEFLIYFQGNSAPDKSGLPSDRFSAERTGGSVSTLTIQRTQQEDSAVYLCASSFRLAGANEQFFGPGTRLTVL.

This chain uses TRBV6-5 with TRBJ2-1; D is unclear. Germline CDR1 reads MNHEY; CDR2 reads SVGAGI. This CDR3 region has 13 residues. V was shortened by 2 bases and J by 2 bases, with 4 bases between the two germline ends. The CDR3 DNA is TGTGCCAGCAGTTACGTACCCTACAATGAGCAGTTCTTC. Its protein product is CASSYVPYNEQFF.

This clone was observed a few times. The chain is built from TRBV28 and TRBJ2-6; no clear D gene. Germline V CDR1 and CDR2: MDHEN, SYDVKM. V was trimmed by 5 bases and J by 1 base, leaving 9 bases between them. CDR3 length: 15 amino acids. CDR3 sequence (DNA): TGTGCCAGCAGTCCGAGGTTTTCTGGGGCCAACGTCCTGACTTTC. Protein sequence: CASSPRFSGANVLTF.

The V gene is TRBV10-3, the J gene TRBJ2-5; the D gene could be TRBD1 or TRBD2 (6 bases each). The length of the CDR3 is 14 residues. V shed 7 bases and J shed 7 bases, with 19 bases lying between them. The germline CDR1 and CDR2 sequences are ENHRY and SYGVKD. The CDR3 region has the DNA TGTGCCATCAACCAGACCCCGGAGGGGGGGACCCAGTACTTC. The encoded protein is CAINQTPEGGTQYF.